A single sample gave rise to the 8 T cell receptor beta chains below, sequenced in a study of T cell responses to AZD1222 COVID-19 vaccine. Sequencing was performed with immunoSEQ multiplex PCR; in TCRdb, only in-frame clones are kept and a portion is missing. Among approximately 72,000 clones, 89% were seen once, and the ten largest hold 28%. The material was peripheral blood, obtained 28 days after the second AZD1222 dose. Receptors were obtained from an adult who received the AZD1222 COVID-19 vaccine.

This chain uses TRBV7-2 with TRBJ2-7; D remains unclear. The germline V and J ends were trimmed by 5 bases and 5 bases, with 7 bases remaining between them. The V gene's germline CDR1 is SGHTA and CDR2 FQGNSA. This CDR3 region has 11 residues. CDR3 residues: CASSQFNEQYF. The CDR3 coding sequence is TGTGCCAGCAGCCAATTTAACGAGCAGTACTTC.

This clone is large in the sample. The V and J genes are TRBV7-9 and TRBJ2-5; D ambiguous. Germline loops: CDR1 SEHNR, CDR2 FQNEAQ (reference sequence). The V gene lost 3 bases and the J gene lost 4 bases, with 12 bases spanning the gap. This CDR3 is 14 amino acids long. CDR3: CASSFLAVIETQYF. The CDR3 nucleotides are TGTGCCAGCAGCTTTTTGGCCGTAATAGAGACCCAGTACTTC. The variable domain in full, with the rest retrieved from reference TRBV7-9 and TRBJ2-5, is DTGVSQNPRHKITKRGQNVTFRCDPISEHNRLYWYRQTLGQGPEFLTYFQNEAQLEKSRLLSDRFSAERPKGSFSTLEIQRTEQGDSAMYLCASSFLAVIETQYFGPGTRLLVL.

The CDR3, as DNA: TGTGCCAGCTCACCTCAGGGGGCGGGAAGCAATCAGCCCCAGCATTTT. This gives the protein CASSPQGAGSNQPQHF. The chain has TRBV18 and TRBJ1-5, with 8 bases that match TRBD1. CDR1 and CDR2 (germline): KGHSH, LQKENI. J lost 1 base, V lost 3 bases, and 5 bases had no gene match. This CDR3 spans 16 amino acids.

The chain combines TRBV5-5 with TRBJ2-1, with 15 bases matching TRBD2. This CDR3 is 17 amino acids long. CDR1 is SGHKS, CDR2 YYEKEE, per germline (reference sequence). Trimming removed 6 bases from V and 8 bases from J; junction bases left unmatched: 12. The CDR3 bases are TGTGCCAGCACCACTGGGGGGGGACTAGCGGGAGGTGATGAGCAGTTCTTC. It yields the protein CASTTGGGLAGGDEQFF.

The chain carries TRBV5-6 and TRBJ1-2; D call uncertain. The CDR3 spans 12 residues. CDR1 and CDR2 (germline): SGHDT, YYEEEE. The V gene lost 4 bases and the J gene lost 6 bases, with 10 bases spanning the gap. The CDR3 region is CASSLGRDGYTF. DNA for the CDR3: TGTGCCAGCAGCCTGGGGAGGGATGGCTACACCTTC. Filled out from reference TRBV5-6 and TRBJ1-2, the complete variable domain reads DAGVTQSPTHLIKTRGQQVTLRCSPKSGHDTVSWYQQALGQGPQFIFQYYEEEERQRGNFPDRFSGHQFPNYSSELNVNALLLGDSALYLCASSLGRDGYTFGSGTRLTVV.

The chain links TRBV29-1 to TRBJ1-3; TRBD1 aligns across 7 bases. The CDR3 runs to 13 residues. The trim removed 7 bases at V and 3 bases at J, leaving 6 bases unmatched. CDR1 and CDR2 from the germline V gene are SQVTM and ANQGSEA. The CDR3 here is CSGSGTVGNTIYF. CDR3 nucleotides: TGCAGCGGCTCGGGGACAGTTGGAAACACCATATATTTT.

This clone was counted a few times. V gene TRBV25-1 combines with J gene TRBJ1-1, with D unclear. Trimming removed 4 bases at V and 1 base at J, with 10 bases between. CDR3 length: 14 amino acids. CDR1 and CDR2 from the germline V gene are MGHDK and SYGVNS. CDR3 DNA sequence: TGTGCCAGCAGTGTATCGGCATCGAACACTGAAGCTTTCTTT. It specifies CASSVSASNTEAFF.

The chain employs TRBV29-1 and TRBJ1-1; unclear D gene. Trimming removed 4 bases at V and 0 bases at J, with 6 bases between. The CDR3 totals 12 residues. CDR1 and CDR2 from the germline V gene are SQVTM and ANQGSEA. The CDR3 protein is CSVVPLNTEAFF. For the CDR3, the DNA is TGCAGCGTTGTGCCCCTGAACACTGAAGCTTTCTTT.